These 9 T cell receptor beta chains were all obtained from the same sample, sequenced in a study of T cells after yellow fever vaccination. Using its own MiXCR run on the 5' RACE reads, TCRdb lists one record per CDR3 protein. Here the sample spans some 350,000 distinct CDR3 sequences, 7.5% to 9% being singletons. The sample in question was PBMCs, obtained on the day of the first yellow fever vaccination. These receptors all come from a man younger than 35 who received the YFV17D yellow fever vaccine.

J is TRBJ2-1 and V is TRBV4-3; D perhaps matches TRBD1 (6 bases). CDR1 and CDR2 (germline): LGHNA, YSLEER. The CDR3 is 14 residues long. V lost 1 base to trimming and J lost 7 bases, with 11 bases between them. CDR3 sequence reads: CASSQVGAKNEQFF. DNA of the CDR3: TGCGCCAGCAGCCAAGTGGGGGCGAAGAATGAGCAGTTCTTC.

This clonotype was recorded a few times. V is TRBV20-1 and J is TRBJ2-1; 14 nucleotides align to TRBD2. The CDR3 is 14 amino acids. V gave up 6 bases and J gave up 7 bases; unmatched junction bases: 5. From germline, CDR1 is DFQATT and CDR2 SNEGSKA (reference sequence). CDR3 in DNA: TGCAGTGCCGGCAGGACTAGCGGGGGGAATGAGCAGTTCTTC. Its protein is CSAGRTSGGNEQFF.

This clonotype was counted many times. The V and J genes are TRBV6-4 and TRBJ2-3; TRBD2 matches at 11 bases. The CDR3 has 15 residues. J lost 4 bases, V lost 4 bases, and 4 bases had no gene match. Germline V gene data show CDR1 as MRHNA and CDR2 as SNTAGT. CDR3 bases: TGTGCCAGCAGTGGTAGCGGGGGGGCCCCAGATACGCAGTATTTT. Residues: CASSGSGGAPDTQYF.

V gene TRBV5-6 combines with J gene TRBJ2-7, with D perhaps matching TRBD1 or TRBD2 (7 bases each). Germline-derived CDR1 and CDR2 are SGHDT and YYEEEE. CDR3 length equals 15 residues. The V end lost 0 bases, the J end lost 1 base, and 11 bases lay between the germline ends. The CDR3 DNA follows: TGTGCCAGCAGCTTGGGACAGGGAGGGTCCTACGAGCAGTACGTC. Encoded protein: CASSLGQGGSYEQYV.

This clonotype was seen many times. The chain recombines TRBV5-1 with TRBJ2-3; weak D call: TRBD1 (5 bases). V gave up 3 bases and J gave up 0 bases, with 11 bases separating them. This CDR3 comprises 15 residues. Germline CDR1 SGHRS, CDR2 YFSETQ. The CDR3 DNA reads TGCGCCAGCAGCTCGACAGATACTAGCACAGATACGCAGTATTTT. It codes for CASSSTDTSTDTQYF.

This clonotype showed up just a few times. This chain joins TRBV20-1 and TRBJ2-2, with a possible D match to TRBD1 (6 bases). This CDR3 has 14 amino acids. Germline loops: CDR1 DFQATT, CDR2 SNEGSKA (reference sequence). Trimming took 4 bases from V and 3 from J, leaving 12 bases between them. CDR3 sequence: CSATRTAHTGELFF. The CDR3 nucleotides are TGCAGTGCTACACGGACAGCCCACACCGGGGAGCTGTTTTTT.

This clonotype was seen ten or more times. The chain uses TRBV7-2 and TRBJ2-7, with D tentatively TRBD1 (6 bases). CDR3 size: 16 residues. The germline V gene encodes CDR1 SGHTA and CDR2 FQGNSA. The DNA of the CDR3 is TGTGCCAGCAGAACTACGGGGCAGGGGCGCTCCCACGAGCAGTACGTC. Residues: CASRTTGQGRSHEQYV.

A few counts support this clonotype. V gene TRBV20-1 combines with J gene TRBJ1-4, with D possibly TRBD1 on 6 matching bases. CDR1 is DFQATT and CDR2 is SNEGSKA in the germline V gene (reference sequence). V dropped 6 bases and J dropped 7 bases, with 12 bases sitting between them. The CDR3 runs 12 residues. CDR3 bases: TGCAGTGCCCCCGGGACATTTGAAAAACTGTTTTTT. It codes for CSAPGTFEKLFF.

The CDR3 DNA reads TGTGCCAGCAGTAAAGGGGCAGGGGGCGCTTTTAATGAGCAGTTCTTC. This sequence encodes CASSKGAGGAFNEQFF. This chain joins TRBV12-3 or TRBV12-4 and TRBJ2-1; 8 bases agree with TRBD1. V lost 5 bases, J lost 7 bases, and 13 bases stayed unmatched. The CDR3 has 16 amino acids.